This TCR beta chain was recovered during a study of blood T cell repertoires in COVID-19. About the study: The United States, Italy and Spain provided the acute and convalescent COVID-19 samples. In each case, the material was cDNA or gDNA derived from T cells, B-cell-depleted T cells, or PBMCs.

Authors' data handling: Nucleated cell counts were estimated from reference gene primer amplification. Data came from immunoSEQ multiplex PCR; TCRdb stores just in-frame clones and leaves some out. The V and J calls and clone size come from that table; D and trimming were worked out from the DNA. In the table there are 30,000 or so clones, roughly 82% of which are singletons. Trimming cost V 7 bases and J 2 bases; bases outside gene matches: 7. Germline CDR1 MDHEN, CDR2 SYDVKM. The CDR3 extends over 14 amino acids. The sequencing sample was made of peripheral blood. V gene TRBV28 combines with J gene TRBJ2-7, with 8 nucleotides matching TRBD2. This receptor was identified in a man older than 75 with active or convalescent COVID-19. CDR3 sequence (DNA): TGTGCCAGCACCGGAGCGGGGGCAGCCTACGAGCAGTACTTC. Its protein is CASTGAGAAYEQYF. Variable domain in full (rest from reference TRBV28 and TRBJ2-7): DVKVTQSSRYLVKRTGEKVFLECVQDMDHENMFWYRQDPGLGLRLIYFSYDVKMKEKGDIPEGYSVSREKKERFSLILESASTNQTSMYLCASTGAGAAYEQYFGPGTRLTVT.